The rows below give T cell receptor beta chains drawn from one sample of a study of vaccination and CD4 T cells after COVID-19. Their target antigens are unknown. TCRdb processed the PCR reads anew with MiXCR; each CDR3 protein has one entry. The sample has approximately 8,000 distinct CDR3 sequences, 50% seen once. The sample taken for sequencing was CD4+ T cells from blood, cultured in vitro. These receptors all come from a human donor in good health. Both conserved end residues are part of each CDR3. D genes are given only for firm matches. The size field is filled for only some rows; it gives once, few, many or a size class.

v_call	d_call	clone_size	j_call	cdr3_aa	cdr3_nt
TRBV28	-	-	TRBJ1-1	CASSPVPGLNTEAFF	TGTGCCAGCAGCCCCGTCCCCGGATTGAACACTGAAGCTTTCTTT
TRBV11-1	-	-	TRBJ1-2	CASSPLHRPNYGYTF	TGTGCCAGCAGCCCACTCCACCGGCCCAACTATGGCTACACCTTC
TRBV28	-	-	TRBJ1-2	CASSSLTRRGGYTF	TGTGCCAGCAGTTCCCTGACCCGACGAGGTGGCTACACCTTC
TRBV6-1	-	-	TRBJ1-2	CASRAPQRSYGYTF	TGTGCCAGCAGGGCGCCACAAAGAAGCTATGGCTACACCTTC
TRBV10-3	TRBD2	-	TRBJ2-1	CAIAGGRGHNEQFF	TGTGCCATCGCGGGGGGGCGGGGTCACAATGAGCAGTTCTTC
TRBV7-9	-	-	TRBJ1-4	CASSGGAGATNEKLFF	TGTGCCAGCAGCGGAGGGGCGGGGGCGACTAATGAAAAACTGTTTTTT
TRBV5-4	-	few	TRBJ1-6	CASTPAGDNSPLHF	TGTGCCAGCACCCCGGCAGGGGATAATTCACCCCTCCACTTT
TRBV23-1	-	-	TRBJ2-7	CASSLKRGTIPSQSSYEQYF	TGCGCCAGCAGTCTGAAAAGGGGCACGATTCCCTCGCAGTCCTCCTACGAGCAGTACTTC
TRBV10-3	-	once	TRBJ2-5	CAISESGSQETQYF	TGTGCCATCAGTGAGTCCGGTAGTCAGGAGACCCAGTACTTC
TRBV6-2/TRBV6-3	TRBD1	once	TRBJ2-1	CASSYPDREGYNEQFF	TGTGCCAGCAGTTACCCGGACAGGGAAGGATACAATGAGCAGTTCTTC
TRBV5-4	TRBD1	-	TRBJ2-1	CASSRQGTEQFF	TGTGCCAGCTCAAGACAGGGCACTGAGCAGTTCTTC
TRBV18	-	once	TRBJ2-7	CASSPLSDEQYF	TGTGCCAGCTCACCACTTAGCGACGAGCAGTACTTC
TRBV11-2	-	-	TRBJ2-1	CASSQRAGLSYNEQFF	TGTGCCAGCAGCCAGAGGGCAGGGCTCTCCTACAATGAGCAGTTCTTC
TRBV19	-	-	TRBJ2-2	CASQWGAADTGELFF	TGTGCCAGTCAATGGGGGGCTGCGGACACCGGGGAGCTGTTTTTT
TRBV6-1	-	hyperexpanded	TRBJ1-2	CAAAALGLYGYTF	TGTGCCGCGGCAGCCCTAGGGTTATATGGCTACACCTTC
TRBV5-4	-	few	TRBJ2-7	CASSNYRGGEQYF	TGTGCCAGCAGCAATTACAGGGGAGGCGAGCAGTACTTC
TRBV7-2	-	few	TRBJ1-1	CASRGGTEAFF	TGTGCCAGCAGGGGGGGCACTGAAGCTTTCTTT
TRBV10-1	TRBD2	few	TRBJ2-5	CASSGGGLGETQYF	TGCGCCAGCAGTGGTGGTGGACTAGGGGAGACCCAGTACTTC
TRBV6-1	TRBD1	few	TRBJ2-7	CASSRGTGGINPYEQYF	TGTGCCAGCAGCCGCGGGACAGGGGGAATTAATCCCTACGAGCAGTACTTC
TRBV27	-	-	TRBJ2-3	CASSLSKGDTQYF	TGTGCCAGCAGTTTATCGAAGGGGGATACGCAGTATTTT
TRBV6-1	TRBD1	-	TRBJ2-7	CASSPGQGARQYF	TGTGCCAGCAGCCCCGGACAGGGGGCACGGCAGTACTTC
TRBV6-1	-	-	TRBJ2-3	CASEWTGADTQYF	TGTGCCAGCGAATGGACTGGGGCAGATACGCAGTATTTT
TRBV7-2	TRBD2	few	TRBJ2-1	CASGLPPSGGDNEQFF	TGTGCCAGCGGTCTCCCTCCTAGCGGGGGGGACAATGAGCAGTTCTTC
TRBV7-9	-	few	TRBJ2-5	CASSPFLAGAETQYF	TGTGCCAGCAGCCCGTTCCTCGCTGGGGCAGAGACCCAGTACTTC
TRBV6-5	-	-	TRBJ2-7	CASSYPGLGEQYF	TGTGCCAGCAGTTACCCGGGACTTGGGGAGCAGTACTTC
TRBV6-1	-	few	TRBJ1-2	CASAGNYGYTF	TGTGCCAGCGCCGGGAACTATGGCTACACCTTC
TRBV5-1	-	-	TRBJ1-1	CASSFGRNLNTEAFF	TGCGCCAGCAGCTTTGGTCGGAATCTAAACACTGAAGCTTTCTTT
TRBV20-1	TRBD1	-	TRBJ2-2	CSASTGLIGELFF	TGCAGTGCTTCGACAGGGTTGATCGGGGAGCTGTTTTTT
TRBV19	-	-	TRBJ1-5	CASSINRSNQPQHF	TGTGCCAGTAGTATAAACAGAAGCAATCAGCCCCAGCATTTT
TRBV27	-	-	TRBJ1-5	CASSWVRGNNQPQHF	TGTGCCAGCAGTTGGGTCAGGGGTAACAATCAGCCCCAGCATTTT
TRBV20-1	TRBD1	-	TRBJ1-5	CSAHPGQGNQPQHF	TGCAGTGCTCATCCGGGACAGGGCAATCAGCCCCAGCATTTT
TRBV7-2	TRBD2	-	TRBJ2-2	CASSPTSGNTGELFF	TGTGCCAGCAGCCCGACTAGCGGTAACACCGGGGAGCTGTTTTTT
TRBV19	-	few	TRBJ2-2	CASSIATGELFF	TGTGCCAGTAGTATAGCCACAGGGGAGCTGTTTTTT
TRBV6-2/TRBV6-3	-	few	TRBJ2-1	CASSYSAAYNEQFF	TGTGCCAGCAGTTACTCGGCGGCCTACAATGAGCAGTTCTTC
TRBV2	-	-	TRBJ2-3	CASSGVATDTQYF	TGTGCCAGCAGTGGGGTAGCGACAGATACGCAGTATTTT
TRBV4-2	TRBD1	-	TRBJ1-2	CASSQPGQGYNYGYTF	TGTGCCAGCAGCCAACCAGGACAGGGCTATAACTATGGCTACACCTTC
TRBV6-2/TRBV6-3	TRBD2	-	TRBJ2-7	CASVSGAHEQYF	TGTGCCAGCGTCAGCGGGGCGCACGAGCAGTACTTC
TRBV6-1	TRBD2	-	TRBJ2-1	CASRRTSVSSYNEQFF	TGTGCCAGCAGAAGGACTAGCGTGAGCTCCTACAATGAGCAGTTCTTC
TRBV20-1	-	-	TRBJ1-6	CSARGVSYNSPLHF	TGCAGTGCTAGAGGAGTATCCTATAATTCACCCCTCCACTTT
TRBV27	TRBD2	few	TRBJ2-5	CASSLSGTSGVETQYF	TGTGCCAGCAGTTTATCCGGGACTAGCGGGGTTGAGACCCAGTACTTC
TRBV6-2/TRBV6-3	TRBD2	-	TRBJ2-1	CASRDVAGGHLGNNEQFF	TGTGCCAGCAGGGACGTAGCGGGGGGGCATTTGGGGAACAATGAGCAGTTCTTC
TRBV6-1	-	once	TRBJ2-3	CASSPMIPSSDTQYF	TGTGCCAGCAGTCCTATGATCCCGTCATCCGATACGCAGTATTTT
TRBV12-3/TRBV12-4	TRBD2	-	TRBJ2-7	CASRPSGRIYEQYF	TGTGCCAGCAGGCCTAGCGGGAGGATCTACGAGCAGTACTTC
TRBV20-1	-	-	TRBJ1-1	CSARPRAALTEAFF	TGCAGTGCTAGGCCCCGGGCTGCTCTAACTGAAGCTTTCTTT
TRBV6-1	-	few	TRBJ1-2	CASSESRGGGYTF	TGTGCCAGCAGTGAATCCAGGGGTGGTGGCTACACCTTC
TRBV29-1	-	-	TRBJ2-7	CSVGQGTYEQYF	TGCAGCGTTGGGCAGGGGACCTACGAGCAGTACTTC
TRBV20-1	-	-	TRBJ2-1	CSASSPGRDNEQFF	TGCAGTGCTAGTTCCCCAGGGCGGGACAATGAGCAGTTCTTC
TRBV11-2	-	-	TRBJ2-1	CASSRTRDNEQFF	TGTGCCAGCAGTCGCACTAGAGACAATGAGCAGTTCTTC
TRBV27	-	-	TRBJ1-5	CASRGGGRINQPQHF	TGTGCCAGCAGGGGAGGAGGGAGGATCAATCAGCCCCAGCATTTT
TRBV27	-	few	TRBJ1-1	CASSLFKTGQNTEAFF	TGTGCCAGCAGTTTATTTAAGACAGGACAGAACACTGAAGCTTTCTTT
TRBV19	-	once	TRBJ1-1	CASSVTAGTTNTEAFF	TGTGCCAGTAGTGTCACCGCCGGGACAACGAACACTGAAGCTTTCTTT
TRBV29-1	-	once	TRBJ1-2	CSVAGGPNYGYTF	TGCAGCGTTGCCGGGGGTCCTAACTATGGCTACACCTTC
TRBV27	-	-	TRBJ2-4	CASSLFGGNIQYF	TGTGCCAGCAGTTTATTCGGAGGGAACATTCAGTACTTC
TRBV7-2	-	-	TRBJ1-2	CASISLGRAYGYTF	TGTGCCAGCATATCCCTCGGGAGGGCCTATGGCTACACCTTC
TRBV27	-	-	TRBJ2-7	CASSPLTRDGYEQYF	TGTGCCAGCAGTCCACTTACCCGGGACGGCTACGAGCAGTACTTC
TRBV20-1	-	-	TRBJ2-7	CSAHDWSYEQYF	TGCAGTGCTCACGACTGGTCCTACGAGCAGTACTTC
TRBV24-1	-	few	TRBJ2-2	CASKGITGELFF	TGTGCCTCCAAGGGCATCACCGGGGAGCTGTTTTTT
TRBV10-3	TRBD2	-	TRBJ2-2	CATRLAEDGELFF	TGTGCCACCCGACTAGCGGAGGACGGGGAGCTGTTTTTT